The T cell receptor (beta chain) described here comes from a study of blood T cell repertoires in COVID-19. Recruitment covered roughly 22 US areas and drew participants whose ages spanned roughly 18 to 100 years. Membership in each cohort depended on participant-reported clinical history. This CDR3 comprises 13 residues. Trimming stripped 2 bases from V and 4 bases from J, with 6 bases between. Germline V gene sequence: CDR1 MDHEN, CDR2 SYDVKM. Here immunoSEQ multiplex PCR was the method, and the copy in TCRdb shows in-frame clones only, minus some. This sample yields fewer than 400,000 clones, of which under 95% are seen a single time; under 20% belongs to the top ten.

Material: PBMCs or T cells enriched from blood (not recorded which). The sequence was collected from a woman aged 25 to 39 who had recovered from COVID-19. This rearrangement joins TRBV28 to TRBJ2-1, with D possibly being TRBD2 (5 bases). The CDR3 sequence is CASSLGGYNEQFF. As DNA, the CDR3 is TGTGCCAGCAGTTTAGGAGGTTACAATGAGCAGTTCTTC.